Presented here are 19 T cell receptor beta chains from one specimen sequenced in a study of T cell responses to AZD1222 COVID-19 vaccine. Libraries were prepared by immunoSEQ multiplex PCR; TCRdb keeps only in-frame clonotypes and omits some of them. The data hold 100,000 to 150,000 clones, with 90% observed a single time. The starting material was peripheral blood, obtained on day 0 of MenACWY control vaccination. The receptors originated from an adult in good health.

The chain employs TRBV19 and TRBJ2-5; 9 bases map to TRBD1. The J segment lost 5 bases and the V segment lost 6 bases, leaving 7 bases of the junction unmatched. CDR3 length: 14 amino acids. Looked up from germline, CDR1 is LNHDA and CDR2 is SQIVND (reference sequence). For the CDR3, the DNA is TGTGCCAGTAGCACCACAGGGGGCATGGAGACCCAGTACTTC. Encoded protein: CASSTTGGMETQYF.

This chain joins TRBV6-5 and TRBJ2-1; unclear D gene. Germline V gene sequence: CDR1 MNHEY, CDR2 SVGAGI. The CDR3 runs 13 residues. The V end was cut by 5 bases, the J end by 8 bases, with 13 bases between. Written as DNA, the CDR3 is TGTGCCAGCAGTCTCCGGATGATGCATGAGCAGTTCTTC. It yields the protein CASSLRMMHEQFF.

This chain links TRBV10-3 with TRBJ1-3; maybe TRBD1 (5 bases). V lost 6 bases and J 2 bases, leaving 17 bases between the germline ends. The CDR3 sequence is 16 residues long. Germline V CDR1 and CDR2: ENHRY, SYGVKD. In DNA, the CDR3 is TGTGCCATCAGGGAGACAACAGGCTTACCTGGAAACACCATATATTTT. Translation gives CAIRETTGLPGNTIYF.

The J gene is TRBJ1-2, the V gene TRBV7-9; maybe TRBD1 (5 bases). Trimming removed 3 bases at V and 2 bases at J, with 13 bases between. CDR3 size: 15 residues. Germline assignment: CDR1 SEHNR and CDR2 FQNEAQ (reference sequence). DNA for the CDR3: TGTGCCAGCAGCTTCGGGGACCAAGGAAACTATGGCTACACCTTC. The encoded protein is CASSFGDQGNYGYTF.

In its sample, this clone was seen once. The chain joins TRBV11-2 to TRBJ2-1; possible D gene TRBD1, 6 bases. CDR1 and CDR2 from the germline V gene are SGHAT and FQNNGV. The CDR3 has 12 amino acids. With 0 bases removed from V and 15 bases from J, the gap between germline ends came to 12 bases. Written as DNA, the CDR3 is TGTGCCAGCAGCTTAGAGGGGTTGGGGGCGTTCTTC. It is translated as CASSLEGLGAFF. Filled out from reference TRBV11-2 and TRBJ2-1, the complete variable domain reads EAGVAQSPRYKIIEKRQSVAFWCNPISGHATLYWYQQILGQGPKLLIQFQNNGVVDDSQLPKDRFSAERLKGVDSTLKIQPAKLEDSAVYLCASSLEGLGAFFGPGTRLTVL.

The chain carries TRBV11-2 and TRBJ2-5; D uncertain. There are 13 residues in the CDR3. V was shortened by 1 base and J by 1 base, with 4 bases between the two germline ends. Germline V CDR1 and CDR2: SGHAT, FQNNGV. CDR3 in DNA: TGTGCCAGCAGCTTAGTACGCCAAGAGACCCAGTACTTC. Protein: CASSLVRQETQYF.

The chain is built from TRBV3-1 (or the pseudogene TRBV3-2) and TRBJ2-7, with 8 bases fitting TRBD2. V lost 3 bases and J lost 1; bases outside the gene matches: 8. Germline CDR1 and CDR2: LGHDT and YNNKEL (reference sequence). This CDR3 is built from 16 residues. CDR3 amino acids: CASSQTSGSRSYEQYF. The DNA for the CDR3 is TGTGCCAGCAGCCAGACCAGCGGGAGTCGATCCTACGAGCAGTACTTC.

The CDR3 protein is CASSLGSGPQHF. CDR3 DNA: TGTGCCAGCAGCTTAGGGTCGGGGCCCCAGCATTTT. V usage is TRBV5-4 and J usage is TRBJ1-5; no firm D call. The CDR3 covers 12 residues. V was shortened by 2 bases and J by 9 bases, with 9 bases between the two germline ends. CDR1 is SGHNT and CDR2 is YYREEE in the germline V gene (reference sequence).

This clone turned up a few times. J is TRBJ1-1 and V is TRBV7-9; possibly TRBD1 for D (6 bases). CDR1 SEHNR and CDR2 FQNEAQ come from the germline V gene (reference sequence). V lost 1 base and J lost 8, with 8 bases in between. This CDR3 has 12 residues. The CDR3 nucleotides are TGTGCCAGCAGCTTAGTGGGGGCAGAAGCTTTCTTT. Encoded protein: CASSLVGAEAFF.

The chain is built from TRBV19 and TRBJ1-5; 11 positions match TRBD1. Germline CDR1 and CDR2: LNHDA and SQIVND (reference sequence). This CDR3 comprises 14 residues. The V segment lost 6 bases and the J segment 6 bases; nucleotides outside the gene matches: 4. CDR3 DNA: TGTGCCAGTAGAAAGGGGACAGGGGGTCAGCCCCAGCATTTT. Its protein product is CASRKGTGGQPQHF.

The V call is TRBV3-1 (or the pseudogene TRBV3-2), the J call TRBJ1-1, with D perhaps TRBD1 (5 bases). The V gene lost 0 bases and the J gene lost 5 bases, with 16 bases spanning the gap. This CDR3 spans 16 amino acids. Germline-derived CDR1 and CDR2 are LGHDT and YNNKEL (reference sequence). The CDR3 sequence: CASSQDGAGGGTEAFF. For the CDR3, the DNA is TGTGCCAGCAGCCAAGATGGGGCGGGAGGAGGGACTGAAGCTTTCTTT.

The chain uses TRBV19 and TRBJ2-7; D uncertain. V dropped 6 bases and J dropped 6 bases, with 6 bases sitting between them. The CDR3 spans 10 residues. Per the germline V gene, CDR1 is LNHDA and CDR2 is SQIVND (reference sequence). DNA for the CDR3: TGTGCCAGTAGGTGGTGCGAGCAGTACTTC. It specifies CASRWCEQYF.

The chain employs TRBV15 and TRBJ1-4; the D is unclear. The germline CDR1 and CDR2 sequences are LNHNV and YYDKDF (reference sequence). The CDR3 is made up of 15 amino acids. The V gene lost 0 bases and the J gene lost 3 bases, with 8 bases spanning the gap. The CDR3 DNA reads TGTGCCACCAGCAGAGATAACGGTGCTAATGAAAAACTGTTTTTT. As protein: CATSRDNGANEKLFF.

The genes are TRBV4-1 and TRBJ2-2, with D hard to call. Germline CDR1 MGHRA, CDR2 YSYEKL. The V and J ends lost 2 bases and 3 bases respectively, with 7 bases between them. The CDR3 contains 14 residues. The DNA for the CDR3 is TGCGCCAGCAGCCAAAACACGGACACCGGGGAGCTGTTTTTT. Encoded protein: CASSQNTDTGELFF.

This clone came up once. The V call is TRBV10-3, the J call TRBJ1-5; D call uncertain. V was shortened by 0 bases and J by 1 base, with 4 bases between the two germline ends. There are 14 residues in the CDR3. Germline V lookup: CDR1 ENHRY, CDR2 SYGVKD. The CDR3 loop is CAISESQSNQPQHF. The CDR3 region has the DNA TGTGCCATCAGTGAGTCGCAAAGCAATCAGCCCCAGCATTTT.

This clone was detected once. This sequence joins TRBV27 and TRBJ2-1; D not certain. The CDR3 has 13 amino acids. Trimming removed 4 bases from V and 4 bases from J, with 8 bases in between. The germline CDR1 and CDR2 sequences are MNHEY and SMNVEV (reference sequence). The CDR3 bases are TGTGCCAGCAGTTCGAAAGGTTACAATGAGCAGTTCTTC. Amino acids: CASSSKGYNEQFF.

The rearrangement joins TRBV3-1 (or the pseudogene TRBV3-2) to TRBJ1-5; 11 positions match TRBD1. V dropped 4 bases and J dropped 6; count of bases not matched to a gene: 11. The CDR3 runs to 17 residues. The germline gives CDR1 LGHDT, CDR2 YNNKEL (reference sequence). CDR3 nucleotides: TGTGCCAGCAGCCCCTCTCAGGGACAGGGGGTCGTTCAGCCCCAGCATTTT. This gives the protein CASSPSQGQGVVQPQHF.

This clone came up a few times. The rearrangement links TRBV7-2 to TRBJ1-2, with TRBD1 as a possible D gene (6 bases). Germline lookup yields CDR1 SGHTA and CDR2 FQGNSA. V lost 6 bases to trimming and J lost 6 bases, with 11 bases between them. The CDR3 length is 12 residues. CDR3 bases: TGTGCCAGCAGTCCCACAGGGAATGGCTACACCTTC. Translating gives CASSPTGNGYTF.

V and J are TRBV5-4 and TRBJ1-1; 7 bases are a match to TRBD1. The V segment lost 4 bases and the J segment 4 bases; nucleotides outside the gene matches: 7. This CDR3 is built from 14 residues. CDR1 is SGHNT and CDR2 is YYREEE in the germline V gene (reference sequence). Written as DNA, the CDR3 is TGTGCCAGCAGCACGGACAGGCGGAGCACTGAAGCTTTCTTT. It encodes CASSTDRRSTEAFF.